The TCR beta chain under discussion was sequenced for a study of a mutant IDH1 vaccine in newly diagnosed glioma. Overall study context: Vaccines began 4-6 weeks after radiotherapy alone, or with temozolomide cycles. Most had both radiotherapy and temozolomide beforehand; others had only one.

Documented time point: week 47, end of study. Each dose of the vaccine consisted of 300 ug of mutant IDH1 20-mer peptide, with topical imiquimod. Sequencing used immunoSEQ multiplex PCR; TCRdb keeps in-frame clones, though not all of them. The repertoire holds around 26,000 clones, 82% seen once, with approximately 3.8% in the top ten. CDR1 SGHRS and CDR2 YFSETQ come from the germline V gene. With 0 bases removed from V and 6 bases from J, the gap between germline ends came to 9 bases. This CDR3 is 13 amino acids long. To note about this clone: Its antigen remains unknown.

Study conclusions and caveats: Vaccine-induced immune responses were detected in around 93% of patients. Shifts in the top peripheral T cell clonotypes seemed unrelated to pseudoprogression.

The rearrangement joins TRBV5-1 to TRBJ1-1; D gene uncertain. Sequences were derived from PBMCs, sampled from a glioma patient whose treatment included an IDH1 peptide vaccine. The TCR originated in a man aged 40-50 years with glioma. Some clones in this sample may be carry-over from other donors' samples. The CDR3 loop reads CASSLDVGAEAFF. The CDR3, as DNA: TGCGCCAGCAGCTTGGATGTTGGGGCTGAAGCTTTCTTT.